These T cell receptor beta chains were read from a single sample in a study of CD8 T cells in Susac syndrome. MiXCR was run by TCRdb on the immunoSEQ multiplex PCR reads, yielding one entry per CDR3 protein. The repertoire holds over 130,000 distinct CDR3 sequences, with more than 85% as singletons. Sequenced material: CD4+ T cells from PBMCs. The source of these receptors is a human donor with Susac syndrome. CDR3s include the opening cysteine and the closing phenylalanine or tryptophan. D genes are given only for firm matches. Expanded clones are given a class, and other clones once, few, many or no size at all.

clone size	J gene	D gene	V gene	CDR3 protein	CDR3 DNA
once	TRBJ2-1	TRBD2	TRBV9	CASSGPSGREQFF	TGTGCCAGCAGCGGACCTAGCGGGAGGGAGCAGTTCTTC
NA	TRBJ2-3	TRBD2	TRBV13	CASSLRLAVTDTQYF	TGTGCCAGCAGCTTAAGGCTAGCGGTCACAGATACGCAGTATTTT
few	TRBJ2-7	NA	TRBV7-2	CASSASGTTEEQYF	TGTGCCAGCAGCGCCTCCGGGACCACGGAGGAGCAGTACTTC
NA	TRBJ1-2	TRBD1	TRBV20-1	CSATTRQGQRYGYTF	TGCAGTGCTACGACACGACAGGGCCAACGCTATGGCTACACCTTC
once	TRBJ1-1	TRBD1	TRBV7-9	CASSLDRAWTEAFF	TGTGCCAGCAGCCTGGACAGGGCGTGGACTGAAGCTTTCTTT
NA	TRBJ1-2	TRBD1	TRBV20-1	CSAATGLNGYTF	TGCAGTGCCGCGACAGGGCTTAATGGCTACACCTTC
once	TRBJ1-1	NA	TRBV5-1	CASSLAPGNEAFF	TGCGCCAGCAGCTTGGCTCCTGGGAACGAAGCTTTCTTT
NA	TRBJ2-1	NA	TRBV4-3	CASSQGPGSEQFF	TGCGCCAGCAGCCAGGGACCCGGGAGTGAGCAGTTCTTC
NA	TRBJ2-1	TRBD2	TRBV5-1	CASSLGTSGSDEQFF	TGCGCCAGCAGCTTGGGGACTAGCGGGAGCGATGAGCAGTTCTTC
NA	TRBJ1-6	NA	TRBV30	CAWRGRAALNGNSPLHF	TGTGCCTGGAGGGGCCGGGCGGCCCTCAATGGGAATTCACCCCTCCACTTT
NA	TRBJ1-2	NA	TRBV18	CASSPGQIYGYTF	TGTGCCAGCTCACCAGGACAGATCTATGGCTACACCTTC
NA	TRBJ1-5	NA	TRBV20-1	CSARAYRENQPQHF	TGCAGTGCTAGAGCCTACAGGGAGAATCAGCCCCAGCATTTT
NA	TRBJ1-1	TRBD1	TRBV15	CATSTWTGRAFF	TGTGCCACCAGCACCTGGACAGGGAGGGCTTTCTTT
NA	TRBJ2-3	NA	TRBV14	CASSQGAGTRRTDTQYF	TGTGCCAGCAGCCAAGGAGCCGGGACAAGACGCACAGATACGCAGTATTTT
NA	TRBJ1-2	NA	TRBV20-1	CSAGDTNYGYTF	TGCAGTGCTGGGGACACGAACTATGGCTACACCTTC
NA	TRBJ2-7	TRBD2	TRBV27	CASKKSGGNTYEQYF	TGTGCCAGCAAAAAGTCCGGGGGGAACACCTACGAGCAGTACTTC
NA	TRBJ1-1	NA	TRBV4-3	CASSQVRATEAFF	TGCGCCAGCAGCCAAGTCAGGGCCACTGAAGCTTTCTTT
NA	TRBJ2-2	NA	TRBV20-1	CSAPGAQPGELFF	TGCAGTGCACCCGGGGCCCAACCTGGGGAGCTGTTTTTT
NA	TRBJ1-5	NA	TRBV20-1	CSARGGISNQPQHF	TGCAGTGCTAGGGGGGGGATTAGCAATCAGCCCCAGCATTTT
NA	TRBJ2-3	NA	TRBV7-9	CASSLERGTDTQYF	TGTGCCAGCAGCTTAGAACGGGGGACAGATACGCAGTATTTT
NA	TRBJ2-4	NA	TRBV18	CASSRGADANIQYF	TGTGCCAGCTCACGGGGGGCGGACGCGAACATTCAGTACTTC
NA	TRBJ2-3	NA	TRBV19	CASSMEDTQYF	TGTGCCAGTAGTATGGAGGATACGCAGTATTTT
few	TRBJ1-5	NA	TRBV6-6	CASSLGQDNQPQHF	TGTGCCAGCAGTTTGGGTCAGGACAATCAGCCCCAGCATTTT
once	TRBJ1-6	NA	TRBV28	CASNGGAASPLHF	TGTGCCAGCAACGGGGGGGCCGCTTCACCCCTCCACTTT
NA	TRBJ1-5	TRBD1	TRBV15	CATSQGWDRVSNQPQHF	TGTGCCACCAGCCAAGGGTGGGACAGGGTAAGCAATCAGCCCCAGCATTTT
NA	TRBJ1-1	NA	TRBV3-1	CASSRASTEAFF	TGTGCCAGCAGCCGTGCGAGCACTGAAGCTTTCTTT
NA	TRBJ2-2	NA	TRBV5-4	CASSHQLQGPNTGELFF	TGTGCCAGCAGCCACCAACTACAGGGCCCGAACACCGGGGAGCTGTTTTTT
NA	TRBJ2-1	TRBD1	TRBV7-3	CASSLDRASYNEQFF	TGTGCCAGCAGCTTGGACAGGGCCTCCTACAATGAGCAGTTCTTC
NA	TRBJ1-1	TRBD1	TRBV19	CASLPPDRGYTEAFF	TGTGCCAGTCTCCCCCCCGACAGGGGGTACACTGAAGCTTTCTTT
NA	TRBJ1-5	NA	TRBV9	CASSVGLGNQPQHF	TGTGCCAGCAGCGTAGGCTTGGGCAATCAGCCCCAGCATTTT
once	TRBJ2-6	NA	TRBV20-1	CSARYAQGLSGANVLTF	TGCAGTGCCCGATACGCACAGGGACTTTCCGGGGCCAACGTCCTGACTTTC
NA	TRBJ1-5	NA	TRBV30	CAWSPRSNQPQHF	TGTGCCTGGAGTCCCCGTAGCAATCAGCCCCAGCATTTT
NA	TRBJ2-1	TRBD2	TRBV4-1	CASSQVASGYEQFF	TGCGCCAGCAGCCAAGTCGCTAGCGGGTATGAGCAGTTCTTC
once	TRBJ2-2	NA	TRBV20-1	CSATRGGGTGELFF	TGCAGTGCTACGAGGGGGGGCGGGACCGGGGAGCTGTTTTTT
NA	TRBJ2-6	NA	TRBV5-4	CASHLRGSGANVLTF	TGTGCCAGCCACTTGCGGGGCTCTGGGGCCAACGTCCTGACTTTC
NA	TRBJ2-1	TRBD2	TRBV5-1	CASNPVAGGPNEQFF	TGCGCCAGCAACCCGGTCGCGGGGGGGCCTAATGAGCAGTTCTTC
NA	TRBJ2-1	NA	TRBV4-2	CASSQVGNEQFF	TGTGCCAGCAGCCAAGTGGGTAATGAGCAGTTCTTC
NA	TRBJ1-4	NA	TRBV7-9	CASSLGGGEKLFF	TGTGCCAGCAGCTTAGGAGGTGGTGAAAAACTGTTTTTT
NA	TRBJ1-1	TRBD1	TRBV4-1	CASSQDRGGPGAFF	TGCGCCAGCAGCCAAGATCGAGGGGGCCCCGGGGCTTTCTTT
NA	TRBJ1-2	TRBD1	TRBV6-6	CASSWDRDSGDMGYTF	TGTGCCAGCAGCTGGGACCGGGACAGCGGCGATATGGGCTACACCTTC
NA	TRBJ2-3	TRBD2	TRBV20-1	CSARRREGPFHTQYF	TGCAGTGCTAGGAGGCGGGAGGGACCGTTTCATACGCAGTATTTT
NA	TRBJ2-5	TRBD2	TRBV29-1	CSVAVTSLQETQYF	TGCAGCGTTGCGGTGACTAGCCTCCAAGAGACCCAGTACTTC
once	TRBJ2-5	TRBD2	TRBV5-1	CASSLAEAGGPKTQYF	TGCGCCAGCAGCTTGGCCGAGGCGGGGGGGCCGAAGACCCAGTACTTC
NA	TRBJ2-5	TRBD2	TRBV20-1	CSARSWRGGLETQYF	TGCAGTGCTAGAAGTTGGCGGGGGGGCCTAGAGACCCAGTACTTC
NA	TRBJ2-5	NA	TRBV6-5	CASNPAVPGETQYF	TGTGCCAGCAACCCCGCTGTACCCGGGGAGACCCAGTACTTC